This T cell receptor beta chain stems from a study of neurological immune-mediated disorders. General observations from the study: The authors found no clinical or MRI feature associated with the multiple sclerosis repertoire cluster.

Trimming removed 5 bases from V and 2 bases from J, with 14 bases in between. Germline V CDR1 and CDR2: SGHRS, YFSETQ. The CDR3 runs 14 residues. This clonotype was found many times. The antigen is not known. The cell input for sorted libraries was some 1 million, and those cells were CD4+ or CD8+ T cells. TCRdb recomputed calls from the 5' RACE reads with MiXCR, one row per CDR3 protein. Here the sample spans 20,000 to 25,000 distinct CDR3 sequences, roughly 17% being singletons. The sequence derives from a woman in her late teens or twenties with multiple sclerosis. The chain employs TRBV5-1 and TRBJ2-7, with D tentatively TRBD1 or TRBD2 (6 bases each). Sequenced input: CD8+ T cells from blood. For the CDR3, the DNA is TGCGCCAGCAGGTCGGGGGCTGGAACCTACGAGCAGTACTTC. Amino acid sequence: CASRSGAGTYEQYF. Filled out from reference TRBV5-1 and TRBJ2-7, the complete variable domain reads KAGVTQTPRYLIKTRGQQVTLSCSPISGHRSVSWYQQTPGQGLQFLFEYFSETQRNKGNFPGRFSGRQFSNSRSEMNVSTLELGDSALYLCASRSGAGTYEQYFGPGTRLTVT.